This TCR beta chain came from a study of T-cell reconstitution after alpha-beta-depleted transplantation in children. Whole-study findings and limits: Hyperexpanded clones declined; after one year, newly produced T cells mostly supplied diversity.

Molecular barcoding with unique molecular identifiers was used for the TCRbeta library. TCRdb independently ran MiXCR on the PCR reads; one entry per CDR3 protein. Among some 16,000 distinct CDR3 sequences listed, 4.5% to 6.5% were seen once. CDR3 length equals 16 residues. J was trimmed by 4 bases and V by 5 bases; bases with no gene match: 7. Germline loops: CDR1 KGHDR, CDR2 SFDVKD. As for this clonotype: Its antigen is undetermined.

V and J are TRBV24-1 and TRBJ2-1, with TRBD2 identical over 10 bases. The receptor was isolated from a boy aged 5-17 years with acute lymphoblastic leukemia, due to receive a stem cell transplant. The specimen comprised PBMCs, sampled before TCRalphabeta/CD19-depleted stem cell transplant. CDR3 DNA: TGTGCCACCAGTGGTTTTAGCGGGAGGCATTACAATGAGCAGTTCTTC. It translates to CATSGFSGRHYNEQFF.